Presented here are 21 T cell receptor beta chains from one specimen sequenced in a study of T cells in Graves' hyperthyroidism and ophthalmopathy (dated by TCRdb to between 2019 and 2020). Library preparation employed multiplex PCR. Sequenced on an Illumina HiSeq 2000. Amplification of TCR beta CDR3 regions was carried out from RNA transcripts. The first round of RT-PCR for the TCR CDR3 was performed with the HTBI primer set and the Qiagen OneStep RT-PCR kit. Clones were called with MiXCR by TCRdb after fastp trimmed the public reads at Q25, and only in-frame beta chains were retained. Rows with a matching CDR3 protein are joined into one entry that keeps the most common DNA and genes. The sample table holds hundreds of thousands of distinct CDR3 sequences, of which around a quarter were seen once. About 30% of the sample lies in the top ten. The sample comprised blood. All receptors come from a man between 40 and 49 years old with Graves' hyperthyroidism that later progressed to Graves' ophthalmopathy.

This clonotype was detected many times. CDR3 sequence: CSAHKMTGQADGYTF. DNA of the CDR3: TGCAGTGCCCACAAAATGACAGGCCAGGCGGACGGCTACACCTTC. The gene calls are TRBV20-1 and TRBJ1-2, with TRBD1 as a possible D gene (6 bases). The CDR3 is 15 residues long. V lost 6 bases to trimming and J lost 8 bases, with 25 bases between them. The V gene's germline CDR1 is DFQATT and CDR2 SNEGSKA (reference sequence).

This clonotype was observed many times. The chain joins TRBV6-5 to TRBJ1-1; 10 bases line up with TRBD1. V dropped 2 bases and J dropped 6; count of bases not matched to a gene: 6. Germline V gene lookup returns CDR1 MNHEY and CDR2 SVGAGI. CDR3 size: 15 residues. The CDR3 DNA is TGTGCCAGCAGTTACCCGACAGGGGGCTTCGCTGAAGCTTTCTTT. This codes for CASSYPTGGFAEAFF.

In this sample, this clonotype turned up many times. This chain uses TRBV11-2 with TRBJ2-5, with 9 bases matching TRBD1. The CDR3 has 14 residues. CDR1 SGHAT and CDR2 FQNNGV come from the germline V gene. The V and J ends lost 1 base and 5 bases, in that order; junction bases with no gene match: 2. The CDR3 DNA follows: TGTGCCAGCAGCTTAGTGGGGACAGGGGAGACCCAGTACTTC. Translated, it gives CASSLVGTGETQYF.

This clonotype was picked up a small number of times. The chain is built from TRBV12-3 or TRBV12-4 and TRBJ1-2; D gene ambiguous. The CDR3 has 12 amino acids. The ends were cut back, 8 bases at V and 4 bases at J, with 11 bases in the middle. The CDR3 nucleotides are TGTGCCAGCTCCATCACGGGCTATGGCTACACCTTC. Translating gives CASSITGYGYTF.

The sample holds many counts of this clonotype. The CDR3 region has the DNA TGTGCCAGCAGCGATCAGGGGATGAACACTGAAGCTTTCTTT. This sequence encodes CASSDQGMNTEAFF. The chain couples TRBV13 to TRBJ1-1, with D perhaps TRBD1 (6 bases). V was pared by 5 bases and J by 0 bases, with 10 bases between. Germline assignment: CDR1 PRHDT and CDR2 FYEKMQ (reference sequence). This CDR3 comprises 14 residues.

This rearrangement joins TRBV12-3 or TRBV12-4 to TRBJ2-7; 9 nucleotides agree with TRBD1. There are 13 residues in the CDR3. The trim removed 6 bases at V and 7 bases at J, leaving 7 bases unmatched. CDR3 sequence reads: CASRQGAGWEQYF. DNA for the CDR3: TGTGCCAGCAGACAGGGGGCAGGTTGGGAGCAGTACTTC.

CDR3 residues: CASSFPTGRLGELFF. The CDR3 coding sequence is TGTGCCAGCAGTTTTCCGACAGGGAGGCTCGGGGAGCTGTTTTTT. V gene TRBV12-3 or TRBV12-4 combines with J gene TRBJ2-2, with D possibly being TRBD1 (7 bases). The V gene lost 3 bases and the J gene lost 7 bases, with 15 bases spanning the gap. The CDR3 loop spans 15 amino acids.

Ten or more counts support this clonotype. The chain carries TRBV29-1 and TRBJ2-5; the D is unclear. From germline, CDR1 is SQVTM and CDR2 ANQGSEA. The CDR3 spans 11 residues. V gave up 4 bases and J gave up 4 bases, with 7 bases separating them. The CDR3 region has the DNA TGCAGCGTTGTACTCGGAGAGACCCAGTACTTC. Translation gives CSVVLGETQYF.

This clonotype was picked up many times. This rearrangement joins TRBV18 to TRBJ2-7; 7 nucleotides agree with TRBD1. After removal of 4 bases from V and 0 bases from J, the junction contained 3 bases not matched to a gene. The V gene's germline CDR1 is KGHSH and CDR2 LQKENI. The CDR3 consists of 14 residues. The CDR3, as DNA: TGTGCCAGCTCACGGGACAGAAACTCCTACGAGCAGTACTTC. Its translation is CASSRDRNSYEQYF.

This clonotype was recorded at least ten times. The J gene is TRBJ2-5, the V gene TRBV6-5; D is undetermined. Per the germline V gene, CDR1 is MNHEY and CDR2 is SVGAGI. The CDR3 extends over 16 amino acids. V was shortened by 3 bases and J by 5 bases, with 19 bases between the two germline ends. The CDR3 loop is CASSYTFTQARETQYF. The CDR3 DNA reads as TGTGCCAGCAGTTATACCTTCACTCAAGCGCGGGAGACCCAGTACTTC.

The chain recombines TRBV5-1 with TRBJ2-2; 10 bases fit TRBD2. CDR3 length: 15 residues. V was pared by 1 base and J by 6 bases, with 3 bases of the junction left unmatched. Germline loops: CDR1 SGHRS, CDR2 YFSETQ. The CDR3 reads CASSLPSGSPGELFF. For the CDR3, the DNA is TGCGCCAGCAGCTTGCCTAGCGGGAGCCCCGGGGAGCTGTTTTTT.

This clonotype appeared many times. The gene calls are TRBV10-3 and TRBJ2-7; 7 positions agree with TRBD1. The CDR3 has 12 residues. CDR1 and CDR2 from the germline V gene are ENHRY and SYGVKD. V lost 10 bases to trimming and J lost 4 bases; unmatched junction nucleotides: 7. CDR3 sequence reads: CATGDSIYEQYF. CDR3 nucleotide sequence: TGTGCCACCGGGGACAGCATATACGAGCAGTACTTC.

The CDR3 nucleotides read TGTGCCAGAATCAGCGCTTTCTTT. Translating gives CARISAFF. The V and J genes are TRBV6-1 and TRBJ1-1; D not resolved. Germline V lookup: CDR1 MNHNS, CDR2 SASEGT. The CDR3 sequence is 8 residues long. V was trimmed by 9 bases and J by 11 bases, leaving 7 bases between them.

This clonotype was seen only a few times. The V call is TRBV6-2 or TRBV6-3, the J call TRBJ2-2; 11 bases match TRBD2. The CDR3 is 16 residues long. V shed 4 bases and J 4 bases; nucleotides not matched to a gene: 5. CDR1 and CDR2 from the germline V gene are MNHEY and SVGEGT. The CDR3 is CASSSLAGGATGELFF. The DNA of the CDR3 is TGTGCCAGCAGTTCCCTAGCGGGAGGAGCCACCGGGGAGCTGTTTTTT.

V is TRBV7-8 and J is TRBJ1-1, with a tentative D call TRBD1 (5 bases). The CDR3 loop spans 13 amino acids. Germline assignment: CDR1 SGHVS and CDR2 FQNEAQ. V was cut by 4 bases and J by 7 bases, with 13 bases left in between. The CDR3 loop reads CASSWGGDSEAFF. As DNA, the CDR3 is TGTGCCAGCAGCTGGGGCGGGGATAGTGAAGCTTTCTTT.

The sample holds many counts of this clonotype. The chain employs TRBV11-2 and TRBJ2-3; the D is unclear. There are 13 residues in the CDR3. Between the trimmed V and J ends, which lost 11 bases and 5 bases, there was a span of 17 bases. The germline gives CDR1 SGHAT, CDR2 FQNNGV. The CDR3 here is CALAYLPGDTQYF. In DNA, the CDR3 is TGTGCCCTGGCCTATTTACCGGGAGATACGCAGTATTTT.

A few counts support this clonotype. The rearrangement uses TRBV7-2 and TRBJ1-2, with D maybe TRBD1 (5 bases). This CDR3 is built from 14 residues. The ends were cut back, 6 bases at V and 0 bases at J, with 11 bases in the middle. Per germline, CDR1 SGHTA and CDR2 FQGNSA. CDR3 loop: CASRGKGANYGYTF. DNA of the CDR3: TGTGCCAGCAGGGGGAAAGGGGCTAACTATGGCTACACCTTC.

This clonotype showed up many times. This rearrangement joins TRBV6-2 or TRBV6-3 to TRBJ2-2; TRBD2 agrees at 14 bases. Trimming took 6 bases from V and 5 from J; bases not matched to a gene: 11. Per the germline V gene, CDR1 is MNHEY and CDR2 is SVGEGT. The CDR3 loop spans 18 amino acids. In DNA, the CDR3 is TGTGCCAGCAGGGCCCCGGGACTAGCGGGAGCTATTACCGGGGAGCTGTTTTTT. This encodes CASRAPGLAGAITGELFF.

This clonotype has at least ten counts. The chain employs TRBV6-1 and TRBJ1-5, with D hard to call. CDR1 is MNHNS and CDR2 is SASEGT in the germline V gene. Trimming removed 0 bases from V and 0 bases from J, with 12 bases in between. This CDR3 spans 17 amino acids. The CDR3 is CASSEALQEYSNQPQHF. DNA for the CDR3: TGTGCCAGCAGTGAAGCGCTTCAGGAATATAGCAATCAGCCCCAGCATTTT.

This clonotype has ten or more counts. The chain combines TRBV20-1 with TRBJ2-5; D ambiguous. Between the trimmed V and J ends, which lost 0 bases and 4 bases, there was a span of 6 bases. The V gene's germline CDR1 is DFQATT and CDR2 SNEGSKA (reference sequence). The CDR3 is 12 residues long. The CDR3 coding sequence is TGCAGTGCTAGAGACTACCGAGAGACCCAGTACTTC. It codes for CSARDYRETQYF.

This clonotype was found many times. The V gene is TRBV3-1, the J gene TRBJ1-1, with D uncertain. The CDR3 totals 14 residues. V lost 1 base and J lost 2, with 8 bases in between. Per germline, CDR1 LGHDT and CDR2 YNNKEL (reference sequence). In nucleotides, the CDR3 is TGTGCCAGCAGCCAAGGGGGTTTTAACACTGAAGCTTTCTTT. Translated, it gives CASSQGGFNTEAFF.